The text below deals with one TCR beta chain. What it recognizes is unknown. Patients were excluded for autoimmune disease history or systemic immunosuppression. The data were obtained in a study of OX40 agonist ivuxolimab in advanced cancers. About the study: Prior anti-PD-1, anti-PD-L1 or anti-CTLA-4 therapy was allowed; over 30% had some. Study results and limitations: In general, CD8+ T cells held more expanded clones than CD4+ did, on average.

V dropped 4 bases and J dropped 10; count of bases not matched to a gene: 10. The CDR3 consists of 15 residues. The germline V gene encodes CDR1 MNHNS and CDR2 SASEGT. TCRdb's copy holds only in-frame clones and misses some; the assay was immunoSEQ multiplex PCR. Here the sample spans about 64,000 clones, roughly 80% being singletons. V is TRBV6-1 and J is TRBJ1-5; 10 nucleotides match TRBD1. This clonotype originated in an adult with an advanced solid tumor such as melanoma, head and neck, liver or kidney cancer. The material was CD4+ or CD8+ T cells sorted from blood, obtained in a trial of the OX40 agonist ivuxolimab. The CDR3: CASSGDPGQGSPQHF. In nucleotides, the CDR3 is TGTGCCAGCAGTGGAGATCCGGGACAGGGGTCTCCCCAGCATTTT.